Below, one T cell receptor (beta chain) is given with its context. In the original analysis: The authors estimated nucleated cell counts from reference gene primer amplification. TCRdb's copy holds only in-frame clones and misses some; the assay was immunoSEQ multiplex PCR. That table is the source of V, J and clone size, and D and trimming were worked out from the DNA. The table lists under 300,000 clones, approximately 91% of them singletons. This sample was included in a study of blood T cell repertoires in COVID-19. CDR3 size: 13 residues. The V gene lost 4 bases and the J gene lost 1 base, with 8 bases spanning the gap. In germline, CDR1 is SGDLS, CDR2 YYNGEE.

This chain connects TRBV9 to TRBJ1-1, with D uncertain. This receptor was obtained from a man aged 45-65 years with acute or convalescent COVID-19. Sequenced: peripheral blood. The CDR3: CASSRSGNTEAFF. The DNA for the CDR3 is TGTGCCAGCAGCCGCTCAGGGAACACTGAAGCTTTCTTT.